Below are 11 T cell receptor beta chains sequenced from a single sample in a study of CD8+CD57+ T cells in acquired aplastic anemia. Individuals selected for sequencing had exhibited CD8+CD57+ cell expansion on flow cytometry. Genomic DNA constituted the template upon which TCR beta VDJ and CDR3 profiling was performed. MiXCR, run by TCRdb on the reads, gives a single entry per CDR3 protein. This sample has just over 450,000 distinct CDR3 sequences, with roughly 34% found just once. Source material: sorted CD4+, CD8+, or CD8+CD57+ T cells (not recorded which) from PBMCs. Source of these receptors: a human donor with aplastic anemia.

The chain carries TRBV6-5 and TRBJ2-5; D unresolved. Looked up from germline, CDR1 is MNHEY and CDR2 is SVGAGI. The germline V and J ends were trimmed by 5 bases and 4 bases, with 5 bases remaining between them. The CDR3 totals 11 residues. The CDR3 nucleotides are TGTGCCAGCAGTAATTTAGAGACCCAGTACTTC. Translated: CASSNLETQYF.

Note on this clonotype: A much larger clone differs by one base, so this may be a read error. V usage is TRBV14 and J usage is TRBJ2-7; D perhaps matches TRBD1 (6 bases). The CDR3 consists of 14 residues. Germline V gene lookup returns CDR1 SGHDN and CDR2 FVKESK. The CDR3 loop is CSSSPDRDRREQYF. The CDR3 region has the DNA TGTTCCAGCAGCCCAGACCGCGACAGGCGCGAGCAGTACTTC.

The chain carries TRBV12-3 or TRBV12-4 and TRBJ2-7; the D is unclear. The CDR3 contains 12 residues. With 6 bases removed from V and 2 bases from J, the gap between germline ends came to 8 bases. CDR3 sequence: CASSPRTYEQYF. In DNA form, the CDR3 reads TGTGCCAGCAGCCCTCGGACCTACGAGCAGTACTTC.

Only a few counts were recorded for this clonotype. The V gene is TRBV19, the J gene TRBJ2-7; 8 nucleotides line up with TRBD2. Looked up from germline, CDR1 is LNHDA and CDR2 is SQIVND (reference sequence). CDR3 length: 16 residues. Trimming took 3 bases from V and 0 from J; bases not matched to a gene: 7. The CDR3 sequence is CASSIKSGGSSYEQYF. DNA for the CDR3: TGTGCCAGTAGTATTAAGAGCGGGGGATCCTCCTACGAGCAGTACTTC.

The chain is built from TRBV4-1 and TRBJ1-4; 9 positions match TRBD1. With V trimmed by 5 bases and J by 7 bases, 8 bases remained unmatched. This CDR3 contains 15 residues. From germline, CDR1 is MGHRA and CDR2 YSYEKL. CDR3 residues: CASSSGQGQGEKLFF. Here the CDR3 DNA reads TGCGCCAGCAGCAGTGGACAGGGGCAGGGTGAAAAACTGTTTTTT.

This clonotype was seen many times. V and J are TRBV4-2 and TRBJ2-3; 8 bases line up with TRBD2. The V and J ends lost 0 bases and 5 bases, in that order; junction bases with no gene match: 10. The CDR3 covers 17 residues. Germline V gene data show CDR1 as LGHNA and CDR2 as YNFKEQ. This CDR3 reads CASSQDGRGGHVDTQYF. CDR3 DNA sequence: TGTGCCAGCAGCCAAGATGGTCGGGGGGGCCACGTAGATACGCAGTATTTT.

The V and J genes are TRBV11-1 and TRBJ2-7; 10 bases line up with TRBD2. The J segment lost 2 bases and the V segment lost 8 bases, leaving 6 bases of the junction unmatched. Germline V gene lookup returns CDR1 SGHAT and CDR2 FQDESV (reference sequence). The CDR3 sequence is 14 residues long. The CDR3 sequence is CASELAGVTYEQYF. The CDR3 region has the DNA TGTGCCAGCGAGCTAGCGGGAGTGACCTACGAGCAGTACTTC.

Regarding this clonotype: A much larger clone sits a single nucleotide away, making a read error possible. This chain links TRBV11-2 with TRBJ1-2; TRBD1 is a possible D gene (5 bases). The germline V gene encodes CDR1 SGHAT and CDR2 FQNNGV. The CDR3 runs to 12 residues. V shed 5 bases and J shed 10 bases, with 14 bases lying between them. The CDR3 DNA sequence: TGTGCCAGCAGCCGGACACAAGATGACTACACCTTC. Protein: CASSRTQDDYTF.

Concerning this clonotype itself: The junction shows a germline mismatch at one end, possibly a read error. V and J are TRBV24-1 and TRBJ2-1; no firm D call. Per the germline V gene, CDR1 is KGHDR and CDR2 is SFDVKD. CDR3 length equals 15 residues. In DNA, the CDR3 is TGTGCCGCCCCTCTTAGCAGCTCCCGGGTCTGCGAGCGGTTCTTC. The encoded protein is CAAPLSSSRVCERFF.

This clonotype appeared once. The rearrangement uses TRBV19 and TRBJ2-2; D gene ambiguous. CDR1 is LNHDA and CDR2 is SQIVND in the germline V gene (reference sequence). Trimming cost V 2 bases and J 7 bases, with 8 bases left between them. The CDR3 extends over 13 amino acids. CDR3 sequence: CASSIRVHGELFF. CDR3 in DNA: TGTGCCAGTAGTATACGCGTTCACGGGGAGCTGTTTTTT. Supplemented by reference TRBV19 and TRBJ2-2, the full variable domain reads DGGITQSPKYLFRKEGQNVTLSCEQNLNHDAMYWYRQDPGQGLRLIYYSQIVNDFQKGDIAEGYSVSREKKESFPLTVTSAQKNPTAFYLCASSIRVHGELFFGEGSRLTVL.

The V gene is TRBV7-9, the J gene TRBJ1-1; possibly TRBD1 for D (6 bases). CDR1 SEHNR and CDR2 FQNEAQ come from the germline V gene (reference sequence). This CDR3 region has 12 residues. V gave up 5 bases and J gave up 10 bases, with 14 bases separating them. The CDR3 sequence: CASSPGGRGAFF. The CDR3 coding sequence is TGTGCCAGCAGCCCTGGGGGGCGGGGAGCTTTCTTT.